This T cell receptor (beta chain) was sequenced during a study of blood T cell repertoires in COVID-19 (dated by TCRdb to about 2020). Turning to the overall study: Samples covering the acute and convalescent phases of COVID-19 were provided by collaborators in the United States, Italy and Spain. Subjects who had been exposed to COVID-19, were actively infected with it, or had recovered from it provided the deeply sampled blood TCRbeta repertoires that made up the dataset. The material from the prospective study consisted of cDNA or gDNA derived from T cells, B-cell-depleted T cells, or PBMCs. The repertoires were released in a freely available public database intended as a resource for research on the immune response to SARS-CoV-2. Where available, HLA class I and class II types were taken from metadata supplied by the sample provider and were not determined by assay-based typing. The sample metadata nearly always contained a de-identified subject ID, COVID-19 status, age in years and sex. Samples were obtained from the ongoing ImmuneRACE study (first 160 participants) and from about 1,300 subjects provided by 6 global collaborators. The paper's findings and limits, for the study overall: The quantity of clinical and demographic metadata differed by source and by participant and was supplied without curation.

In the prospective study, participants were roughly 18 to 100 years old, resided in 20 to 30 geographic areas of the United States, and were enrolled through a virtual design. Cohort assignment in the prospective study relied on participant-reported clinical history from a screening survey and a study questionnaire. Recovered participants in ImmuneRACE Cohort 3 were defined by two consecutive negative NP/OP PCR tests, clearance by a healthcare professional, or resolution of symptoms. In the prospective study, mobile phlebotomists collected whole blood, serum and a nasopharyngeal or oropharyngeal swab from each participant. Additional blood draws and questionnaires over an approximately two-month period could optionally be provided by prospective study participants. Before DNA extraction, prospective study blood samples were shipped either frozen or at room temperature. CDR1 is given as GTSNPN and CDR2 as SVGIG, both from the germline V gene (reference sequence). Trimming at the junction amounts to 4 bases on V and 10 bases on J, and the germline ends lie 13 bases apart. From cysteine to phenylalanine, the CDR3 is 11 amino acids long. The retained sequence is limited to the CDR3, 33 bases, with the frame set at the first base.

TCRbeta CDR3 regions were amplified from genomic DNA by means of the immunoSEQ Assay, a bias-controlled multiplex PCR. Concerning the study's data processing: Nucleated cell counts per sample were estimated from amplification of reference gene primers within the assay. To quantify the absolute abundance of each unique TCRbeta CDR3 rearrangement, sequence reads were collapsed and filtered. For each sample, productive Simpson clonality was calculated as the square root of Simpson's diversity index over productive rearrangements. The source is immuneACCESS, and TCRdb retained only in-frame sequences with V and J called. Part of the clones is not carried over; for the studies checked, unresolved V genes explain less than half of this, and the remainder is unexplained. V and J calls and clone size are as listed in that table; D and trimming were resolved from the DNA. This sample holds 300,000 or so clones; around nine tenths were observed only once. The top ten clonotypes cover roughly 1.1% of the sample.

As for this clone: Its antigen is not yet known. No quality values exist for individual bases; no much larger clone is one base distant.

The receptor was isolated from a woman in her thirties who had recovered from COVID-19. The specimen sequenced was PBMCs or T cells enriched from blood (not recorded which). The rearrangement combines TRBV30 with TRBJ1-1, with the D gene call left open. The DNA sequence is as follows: TGTGCCTGGAAATCGGGAGTAGGAGCTTTCTTT. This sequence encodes CAWKSGVGAFF.